Detailed here is one T cell receptor (beta chain). This record comes from a study of blood T cell repertoires in COVID-19. Study-wide background: Sources were T cells, B-cell-depleted T cells, or PBMCs; the material itself was cDNA or gDNA.

The CDR3 totals 12 residues. Germline loops: CDR1 SGDLS, CDR2 YYNGEE. Trimming shortened V by 3 bases and J by 6 bases, and 6 bases separated the two germline ends. Sequencing used immunoSEQ multiplex PCR; TCRdb keeps in-frame clones, though not all of them. This table has more than 25,000 clones, 75% to 90% appearing once. The sample was peripheral blood. The receptor was derived from a man in his 60s with active COVID-19. This chain joins TRBV9 and TRBJ2-2; D remains ambiguous. The CDR3, as DNA: TGTGCCAGCAGCGCCTCCTCCGGGGAGCTGTTTTTT. It specifies CASSASSGELFF.